Listed below are T cell receptor beta chains from one sample, sequenced in a study of blood T cell repertoires in COVID-19. Assay: immunoSEQ multiplex PCR; the TCRdb copy retains only in-frame clones and omits some. There are 250,000 to 300,000 clones in the sample; approximately 82% occur only once, and roughly 4.6% lies in the top ten. The sequencing input was peripheral blood. The receptors here all came from a man between 60 and 70 years old who had recovered from COVID-19. CDR3s include the opening cysteine and the closing phenylalanine or tryptophan. A D gene is named only where the DNA matches it firmly. Expanded clones are given a class, and other clones once, few, many or no size at all.

>TRBJ1-5|-|TRBV29-1|-
CSVADSSNQPQHF
TGCAGCGTTGCGGACAGCTCCAATCAGCCCCAGCATTTT
>TRBJ1-2|TRBD1|TRBV28|-
CASRTPGQGSGGYTF
TGTGCCAGCAGGACTCCGGGACAGGGATCGGGTGGCTACACCTTC
>TRBJ2-1|-|TRBV21-1|-
CAPRGGEQFF
TGTGCCCCAAGGGGGGGTGAGCAGTTCTTC
>TRBJ2-1|-|TRBV6-2/TRBV6-3|-
CASSAIKMNEQFF
TGTGCCAGCAGTGCGATCAAAATGAATGAGCAGTTCTTC
>TRBJ2-5|-|TRBV5-4|-
CASSSWGGEETQYF
TGTGCCAGCAGCTCTTGGGGGGGCGAGGAGACCCAGTACTTC
>TRBJ2-1|TRBD2|TRBV6-6|-
CASLPGLAGDNEQFF
TGTGCCAGTTTACCGGGACTAGCGGGAGACAATGAGCAGTTCTTC
>TRBJ1-4|-|TRBV30|many
CAWSVSGATNEKLFF
TGTGCCTGGAGTGTATCAGGGGCAACTAATGAAAAACTGTTTTTT
>TRBJ1-1|-|TRBV19|few
CASSLLGNTEAFF
TGTGCCAGTAGTCTACTCGGGAACACTGAAGCTTTCTTT
>TRBJ1-1|-|TRBV6-5|-
CASKTRRNTEAFF
TGTGCCAGCAAAACTAGGAGGAACACTGAAGCTTTCTTT
>TRBJ1-4|-|TRBV28|few
CASSDAGTREKLFF
TGTGCCAGCAGTGATGCCGGGACACGGGAAAAACTGTTTTTT
>TRBJ2-5|TRBD2|TRBV5-1|-
CASSPTSGTETQYF
TGCGCCAGCAGCCCGACTAGCGGGACAGAGACCCAGTACTTC
>TRBJ2-3|TRBD1|TRBV24-1|-
CATSNPGQGADTQYF
TGTGCCACCAGTAACCCCGGACAGGGGGCAGATACGCAGTATTTT
>TRBJ2-7|TRBD2|TRBV5-6|-
CASSLVAGGRREQYF
TGTGCCAGCAGCTTGGTCGCGGGAGGACGGCGCGAGCAGTACTTC
>TRBJ1-1|-|TRBV19|-
CASSIQAVPNTEAFF
TGTGCCAGTAGTATCCAGGCTGTGCCGAACACTGAAGCTTTCTTT
>TRBJ1-6|-|TRBV6-4|once
CASSAFEGSPLHF
TGTGCCAGCAGTGCGTTTGAGGGTTCACCCCTCCACTTT
>TRBJ1-2|-|TRBV6-5|-
CASTRPDSDGYTF
TGTGCCAGCACAAGACCGGACTCGGATGGCTACACCTTC
>TRBJ2-3|TRBD2|TRBV19|-
CASGISGRADTQYF
TGTGCCAGCGGGATTAGCGGGAGGGCAGATACGCAGTATTTT
>TRBJ2-7|-|TRBV5-5|few
CASSPRGAGRWDF
TGTGCCAGCAGCCCCCGCGGGGCGGGCCGTTGGGACTTC
>TRBJ2-7|TRBD2|TRBV7-7|-
CASSLRGVSSYEQYF
TGTGCCAGCAGCTTACGGGGGGTTTCCTCCTACGAGCAGTACTTC
>TRBJ1-2|-|TRBV5-1|-
CASSLSSIGGYTF
TGCGCCAGCAGCCTCTCGAGCATCGGGGGCTACACCTTC
>TRBJ1-3|TRBD1|TRBV27|few
CASSQDPDRANGGNTIYF
TGTGCCAGCAGCCAAGATCCGGACAGGGCGAACGGTGGAAACACCATATATTTT
>TRBJ1-2|TRBD1|TRBV7-2|-
CASSPQGALSYGYTF
TGTGCCAGCAGCCCCCAGGGGGCCCTTAGCTATGGCTACACCTTC
>TRBJ2-5|TRBD2|TRBV10-3|-
CAISETGTSGETQYF
TGTGCCATCAGTGAAACCGGGACTAGCGGAGAGACCCAGTACTTC
>TRBJ1-1|-|TRBV18|-
CASYLTRQVNTEAFF
TGTGCCAGCTACCTAACCCGACAGGTGAACACTGAAGCTTTCTTT
>TRBJ2-2|TRBD2|TRBV13|-
CASSPALTSGRANTGELFF
TGTGCCAGCAGCCCCGCTCTTACTAGCGGACGGGCTAACACCGGGGAGCTGTTTTTT
>TRBJ1-4|-|TRBV2|-
CASSDLGAGEKLFF
TGTGCCAGCAGTGATCTGGGGGCGGGTGAAAAACTGTTTTTT
>TRBJ1-5|-|TRBV4-2|-
CASSQESGIRNQPQHF
TGTGCCAGCAGCCAAGAATCGGGAATACGCAATCAGCCCCAGCATTTT
>TRBJ1-3|TRBD1|TRBV7-8|-
CASSPRRDSSGNTIYF
TGTGCCAGCAGCCCCCGCCGGGACAGCTCTGGAAACACCATATATTTT
>TRBJ1-2|TRBD1|TRBV30|-
CAWGTGAGYTF
TGTGCCTGGGGGACAGGGGCTGGCTACACCTTC
>TRBJ2-7|TRBD2|TRBV5-3|-
CARNGGGGAEQYF
TGTGCCAGAAACGGCGGGGGGGGCGCCGAGCAGTACTTC
>TRBJ1-5|-|TRBV6-1|once
CASSEQLLQPQHF
TGTGCCAGCAGTGAACAGCTACTACAGCCCCAGCATTTT
>TRBJ2-3|-|TRBV7-8|-
CASSLQGMRPDTQYF
TGTGCCAGCAGCTTGCAGGGCATGCGCCCGGATACGCAGTATTTT
>TRBJ1-1|-|TRBV19|-
CASSNPKGLTEAFF
TGTGCCAGTAGCAACCCCAAGGGACTGACTGAAGCTTTCTTT
>TRBJ2-2|-|TRBV2|-
CASSAHILAGELFF
TGTGCCAGCAGTGCCCATATACTGGCCGGGGAGCTGTTTTTT
>TRBJ2-7|-|TRBV18|-
CASSSAYEQYF
TGTGCCAGCTCATCAGCCTACGAGCAGTACTTC
>TRBJ2-7|TRBD2|TRBV7-2|-
CASSRRREGQYEQYF
TGTGCCAGCAGTCGACGACGGGAGGGCCAATACGAGCAGTACTTC
>TRBJ2-3|TRBD1|TRBV28|once
CASSPRQGTDTQYF
TGTGCCAGCAGTCCCCGACAGGGAACAGATACGCAGTATTTT
>TRBJ2-1|-|TRBV24-1|-
CATSDAGFTEGGYNEQFF
TGTGCCACCAGTGACGCCGGGTTCACGGAGGGGGGGTACAATGAGCAGTTCTTC
>TRBJ2-5|-|TRBV1|-
CTSSQEPRLRSQETQYF
TGCACCAGCAGCCAAGAACCGAGACTACGTTCCCAAGAGACCCAGTACTTC
>TRBJ2-2|TRBD2|TRBV5-1|-
CASSLYGRRTTGELFF
TGCGCCAGCAGCTTGTACGGGAGGCGTACGACCGGGGAGCTGTTTTTT
>TRBJ1-5|TRBD1|TRBV9|few
CASSYGTGNQPQHF
TGTGCCAGCAGCTACGGGACAGGCAATCAGCCCCAGCATTTT
>TRBJ1-1|TRBD1|TRBV4-1|-
CASSQDPRDRGMNTEAFF
TGCGCCAGCAGCCAAGATCCCCGGGACAGGGGAATGAACACTGAAGCTTTCTTT
>TRBJ2-7|-|TRBV7-2|-
CASSLELGPNYEQYF
TGTGCCAGCAGCTTAGAGCTGGGGCCGAACTACGAGCAGTACTTC
>TRBJ2-6|-|TRBV7-9|-
CASSRTGTGANVLTF
TGTGCCAGCAGTCGAACAGGGACTGGGGCCAACGTCCTGACTTTC
>TRBJ1-1|-|TRBV28|-
CASSLRAGNRTEAFF
TGTGCCAGCAGTTTAAGGGCAGGGAATCGCACTGAAGCTTTCTTT
>TRBJ2-1|TRBD2|TRBV6-1|-
CASSGGTGTSYNEQFF
TGTGCCAGCAGTGGAGGCACCGGGACTAGCTATAATGAGCAGTTCTTC
>TRBJ2-1|TRBD2|TRBV4-1|-
CASSHPTSGSNRYNEQFF
TGCGCCAGCAGCCACCCGACTAGCGGGAGTAATAGGTACAATGAGCAGTTCTTC
>TRBJ1-2|-|TRBV18|-
CASSPKTDYGYTF
TGTGCCAGCTCACCCAAGACAGACTATGGCTACACCTTC
>TRBJ2-1|TRBD2|TRBV3-1/TRBV3-2|-
CASSQGGAGVGRNEQFF
TGTGCCAGCAGCCAAGGTGGAGCGGGAGTTGGACGGAATGAGCAGTTCTTC
>TRBJ2-2|-|TRBV6-5|-
CASNLVGELFF
TGTGCCAGCAACTTAGTCGGGGAGCTGTTTTTT
>TRBJ2-5|TRBD1|TRBV30|-
CAWSRGQGTAQETQYF
TGTGCCTGGAGCAGGGGACAGGGCACAGCCCAAGAGACCCAGTACTTC
>TRBJ1-5|-|TRBV28|-
CASSLGSHSNQPQHF
TGTGCCAGCAGTTTGGGCAGTCATAGCAATCAGCCCCAGCATTTT